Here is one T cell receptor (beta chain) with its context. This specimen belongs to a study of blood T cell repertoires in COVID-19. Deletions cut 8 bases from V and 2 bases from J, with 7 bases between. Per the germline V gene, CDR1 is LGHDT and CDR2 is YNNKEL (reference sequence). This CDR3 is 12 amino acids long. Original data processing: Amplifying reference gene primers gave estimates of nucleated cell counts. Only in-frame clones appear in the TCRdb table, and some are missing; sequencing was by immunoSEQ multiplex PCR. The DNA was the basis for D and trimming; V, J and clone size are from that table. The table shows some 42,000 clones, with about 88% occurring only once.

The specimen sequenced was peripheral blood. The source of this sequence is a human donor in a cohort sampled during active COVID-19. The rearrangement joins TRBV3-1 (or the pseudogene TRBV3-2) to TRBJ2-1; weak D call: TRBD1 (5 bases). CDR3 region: CASQGPYNEQFF. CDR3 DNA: TGTGCCAGCCAGGGTCCCTACAATGAGCAGTTCTTC.